Below are 4 T cell receptor beta chains sequenced from a single sample in a study of cytomegalovirus exposure and HLA in healthy donors. This PCR relied on a set of 60 Vbeta primers and 13 Jbeta primers. Assay: immunoSEQ multiplex PCR; the TCRdb copy retains only in-frame clones and omits some. The data hold some 120,000 clones, with 80% observed a single time. The sample taken for sequencing was PBMCs. The source of these receptors is a male donor in good health and CMV-seronegative.

V usage is TRBV6-1 and J usage is TRBJ1-1; D gene unclear. CDR1 and CDR2 from the germline V gene are MNHNS and SASEGT. The V end was cut by 6 bases, the J end by 0 bases, with 11 bases between. The CDR3 spans 14 residues. CDR3 protein: CASSQTELNTEAFF. The DNA of the CDR3 is TGTGCCAGCAGCCAAACAGAATTGAACACTGAAGCTTTCTTT.

The chain carries TRBV10-2 and TRBJ2-6, with D perhaps TRBD2 (6 bases). Germline V CDR1 and CDR2: WSHSY, SAAADI. The CDR3 runs 15 residues. Trimming left V 3 bases short and J 2 bases short, with 8 bases between. CDR3 DNA sequence: TGCGCCAGCAGTGACCCGGGGGCTGGGGCCAACGTCCTGACTTTC. Translated: CASSDPGAGANVLTF.

This chain links TRBV28 with TRBJ2-3, with 7 positions matching TRBD2. CDR3 length: 17 amino acids. The V and J ends lost 3 bases and 2 bases, in that order; junction bases with no gene match: 11. The germline CDR1 and CDR2 sequences are MDHEN and SYDVKM. CDR3 nucleotide sequence: TGTGCCAGCAGTTTTCCCCCCGCGGGGGTGGACACAGATACGCAGTATTTT. This gives the protein CASSFPPAGVDTDTQYF.

The chain links TRBV5-6 to TRBJ2-7, with 9 nucleotides matching TRBD1. Trimming took 5 bases from V and 3 from J; bases not matched to a gene: 9. This CDR3 is built from 15 residues. From germline, CDR1 is SGHDT and CDR2 YYEEEE. CDR3 bases: TGTGCCAGCAGTCACATTTCGGGACAGGGCTACGAGCAGTACTTC. It is translated as CASSHISGQGYEQYF.